Shown below are 2 T cell receptor beta chains from a single sample sequenced in a study of T cell repertoires in cytomegalovirus infection. TCRdb re-called the reads through MiXCR, storing one row per CDR3 protein. This sample has 300,000 or so distinct CDR3 sequences, with more than 20% found just once. Sequences were obtained from PBMCs. The source is a human donor in good health (CMV status not recorded). Some clones in this sample may be carry-over from other donors' samples.

The CDR3 spells CASSLVPLALAKNIQYF. As DNA, the CDR3 is TGTGCCAGCAGCTTAGTACCACTAGCACTAGCCAAAAACATTCAGTACTTC. The chain carries TRBV7-2 and TRBJ2-4; D might be TRBD2 (6 bases). Germline assignment: CDR1 SGHTA and CDR2 FQGNSA. The CDR3 is 17 residues long. Trimming left V 1 base short and J 0 bases short, with 13 bases between.

This clonotype has a handful of counts. CDR3 DNA sequence: TGCAGTGCTAGAGCGGGCAGGGACTATGGCTACACCTTC. Protein product: CSARAGRDYGYTF. The V gene is TRBV20-1, the J gene TRBJ1-2; possibly TRBD1 for D (5 bases). The CDR3 contains 13 residues. Trimming shortened V by 1 base and J by 3 bases, and 9 bases separated the two germline ends. Germline CDR1 DFQATT, CDR2 SNEGSKA (reference sequence).